This T cell receptor (beta chain) came from a study of cytomegalovirus exposure and HLA in healthy donors. PCR involved 60 Vbeta and 13 Jbeta primers. Generated by immunoSEQ multiplex PCR, the TCRdb table keeps only in-frame clones and is missing some. Among 200,000 or so clones, 85% to 90% were seen once, and the ten largest hold over 1%. The V gene's germline CDR1 is SGHTA and CDR2 FQGNSA. This CDR3 has 12 residues. V lost 9 bases and J lost 4, with 11 bases in between. The material sequenced was PBMCs. The genes are TRBV7-2 and TRBJ2-3; D may be TRBD2 (6 bases). This clonotype was obtained from a man between 25 and 39 years old in good health and CMV-seronegative. CDR3 in amino acids: CASVPGADTQYF. The DNA of the CDR3 is TGTGCCAGTGTACCGGGGGCAGATACGCAGTATTTT.